The source of this T cell receptor beta chain is a study of T cell responses to AZD1222 COVID-19 vaccine. Germline V gives CDR1 SEHNR, CDR2 FQNEAQ (reference sequence). V was shortened by 5 bases and J by 1 base, with 9 bases between the two germline ends. This CDR3 spans 13 amino acids. Produced via immunoSEQ multiplex PCR; TCRdb's table is partial and in-frame only. The sample yields roughly 150,000 clones, around 93% seen once. The V call is TRBV7-9, the J call TRBJ2-7; D uncertain. The sequence came from an adult in good health. The sample was peripheral blood, taken on day 0 of AZD1222 vaccination. The CDR3 coding sequence is TGTGCCAGCAGCCCCGACTCTTCCTACGAGCAGTACTTC. Translated: CASSPDSSYEQYF.